The T cell receptor beta chain described here comes from a study of monozygotic twins with inflammatory bowel disease. This CDR3 comprises 22 residues. An amount of about 3,400 ng of total RNA was used for each TCR library. The UMIs contained a 6-nucleotide sample barcode. They were added by template switching during cDNA synthesis. TCRdb reprocessed the 5' RACE reads; each CDR3 protein has one entry and no DNA is given. The sample shows some 210,000 distinct CDR3 sequences, and less than 2% sits with its ten largest clones. Specimen: blood. This clonotype originated in a human donor with ulcerative colitis or Crohn's disease, or a healthy co-twin of an affected twin (not recorded which). This sequence joins TRBV12-2 and TRBJ1-5. TRBV12-2 is marked as a pseudogene. CDR3 region: CASRRLGRWAGPRSKSNQPQHF.